This T cell receptor (beta chain) derives from a study of CD8 T cells in Susac syndrome. Study outcomes and limitations: Individuals included in the TCR sequencing and HLA analysis were acknowledged by the study to be relatively few in number.

The CDR3 totals 18 residues. The germline gives CDR1 SGHRS, CDR2 YFSETQ. V dropped 0 bases and J dropped 1 base, with 17 bases sitting between them. In blood CD8+ and CD4+ T cells, TCR beta underwent sequencing. The multiple sclerosis controls, all treatment-naive patients, had relapsing-remitting disease that was stable or active. With regard to this clonotype: Its antigen is not identified.

Random hexamers were used to reverse transcribe an amount of about 0.45 to 1 ug RNA. Amplification of TCR beta CDR3 used immunoSEQ multiplex PCR across 54 Vbeta and 13 Jbeta. TCRdb re-analysed the immunoSEQ multiplex PCR reads in MiXCR, keeping a single row per CDR3 protein. The sample has around 300,000 distinct CDR3 sequences; roughly 94% are singletons. The rearrangement uses TRBV5-1 and TRBJ2-1; possibly TRBD2 for D (5 bases). The sequenced sample was CD4+ T cells from PBMCs. This clonotype originated in a human donor with multiple sclerosis. Here the CDR3 reads CASSLAGRGVLSYNEQFF. As DNA, the CDR3 is TGCGCCAGCAGCTTGGCCGGCCGGGGAGTTTTATCCTACAATGAGCAGTTCTTC.